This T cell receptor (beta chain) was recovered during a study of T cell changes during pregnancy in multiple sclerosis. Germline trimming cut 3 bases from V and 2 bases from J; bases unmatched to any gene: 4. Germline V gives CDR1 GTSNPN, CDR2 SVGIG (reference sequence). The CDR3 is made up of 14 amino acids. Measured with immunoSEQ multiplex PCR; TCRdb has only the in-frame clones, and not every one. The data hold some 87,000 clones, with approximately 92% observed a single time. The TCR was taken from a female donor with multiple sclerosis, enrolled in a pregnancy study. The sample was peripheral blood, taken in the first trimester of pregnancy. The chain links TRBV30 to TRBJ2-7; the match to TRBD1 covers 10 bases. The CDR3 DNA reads TGTGCCTGGAGAGACAGGGGGCGGACCTACGAGCAGTACTTC. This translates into CAWRDRGRTYEQYF.